Listed below are T cell receptor beta chains from one sample, sequenced in a study of T cell responses to AZD1222 COVID-19 vaccine. Clones were read by immunoSEQ multiplex PCR, and TCRdb kept only the in-frame ones, dropping some. Found here are some 100,000 clones, roughly 89% of them singletons; the top ten hold less than 3.5%. This specimen was peripheral blood, taken on day 0 of AZD1222 vaccination. The source is an adult in good health. CDR3s include the opening cysteine and the closing phenylalanine or tryptophan. D genes are given only for firm matches. Clone size is given for some rows only: seen once, a few or many times, or a class if the clone is expanded.

d_call	v_call	j_call	clone_size	cdr3_nt	cdr3_aa
NA	TRBV28	TRBJ1-5	NA	TGTGCCAGCAGTTTCCCCCCTTTTTTGGAGCCCCAGCATTTT	CASSFPPFLEPQHF
NA	TRBV15	TRBJ2-6	NA	TGTGCCACCAGCCCCCGGAGTTCTGGGGCCAACGTCCTGACTTTC	CATSPRSSGANVLTF
TRBD1	TRBV11-2	TRBJ1-1	NA	TGTGCCAGCAGCGAGGGACAGGGAAAAGCTTTCTTT	CASSEGQGKAFF
TRBD1	TRBV19	TRBJ2-5	NA	TGTGCCAGTAGTATAGGGGGACAGGGTTCTGGGGAGACCCAGTACTTC	CASSIGGQGSGETQYF
NA	TRBV4-2	TRBJ2-7	NA	TGTGCCAGCAGCCAAGTTGCAGGGGTTGGCTACGAGCAGTACTTC	CASSQVAGVGYEQYF
NA	TRBV20-1	TRBJ1-2	NA	TGCAGTGCCTTAACAGGGTATGGCTACACCTTC	CSALTGYGYTF
TRBD1	TRBV6-2/TRBV6-3	TRBJ1-5	NA	TGTGCCAGCAGTTACTCAGGGGGCGGGCAGCCCCAGCATTTT	CASSYSGGGQPQHF
TRBD2	TRBV5-4	TRBJ2-3	NA	TGTGCCAGCAGCTGGGGGGGAAGGGGCGACACAGATACGCAGTATTTT	CASSWGGRGDTDTQYF
NA	TRBV7-9	TRBJ1-2	NA	TGTGCCAGCAGCTTTACTAGACAGACATCTTTGGATGGCTACACCTTC	CASSFTRQTSLDGYTF
TRBD1	TRBV7-2	TRBJ1-3	NA	TGTGCCAGCAGCCCGACAGGGGTAGGAGGAAACACCATATATTTT	CASSPTGVGGNTIYF
NA	TRBV2	TRBJ1-6	once	TGTGCCAGCAGTGAGAGGTGGCAGAATAATTCACCCCTCCACTTT	CASSERWQNNSPLHF
NA	TRBV6-2/TRBV6-3	TRBJ2-5	NA	TGTGCCAGCAGTCCCCAGAGGGCAGGTCTAGGGGAGACCCAGTACTTC	CASSPQRAGLGETQYF
NA	TRBV13	TRBJ1-5	NA	TGTGCCAGCAGCTTAGGTCTCAATCAGCCCCAGCATTTT	CASSLGLNQPQHF
NA	TRBV29-1	TRBJ2-7	once	TGCAGCGTGGAGGACAACTTCGACGAGCAGTACTTC	CSVEDNFDEQYF
NA	TRBV7-2	TRBJ1-3	NA	TGTGCCAGCAGCTTAGGTGGCGTGGGCACCATATATTTT	CASSLGGVGTIYF
NA	TRBV9	TRBJ2-4	NA	TGTGCCAGCAGCGTAGGACTCCTTAACATTCAGTACTTC	CASSVGLLNIQYF
TRBD1	TRBV20-1	TRBJ2-3	once	TGCAGTGCTAGTCCAGGGGGCTTAGGCACAGATACGCAGTATTTT	CSASPGGLGTDTQYF
NA	TRBV15	TRBJ2-3	NA	TGTGCCACCAGCAGAGGCGACGGGGGCGTTACTACGCAGTATTTT	CATSRGDGGVTTQYF
NA	TRBV4-1	TRBJ2-3	NA	TGCGCCAGCAGCCAAGCCCCCCCAGATACGCAGTATTTT	CASSQAPPDTQYF
TRBD1	TRBV30	TRBJ1-2	NA	TGTGCCTGGAGTTCAGGGGGGGACTATGGCTACACCTTC	CAWSSGGDYGYTF
TRBD1	TRBV10-3	TRBJ1-1	NA	TGTGCCATCACCCTGACAGGGGCCACGAACACTGAAGCTTTCTTT	CAITLTGATNTEAFF
NA	TRBV19	TRBJ2-2	NA	TGTGCCACCACCTTAATGCCCCACACCGGGGAGCTGTTTTTT	CATTLMPHTGELFF
NA	TRBV19	TRBJ2-7	NA	TGTGCCAGTAGTCGGGACCCCGATTACGAGCAGTACTTC	CASSRDPDYEQYF
NA	TRBV11-2	TRBJ2-5	NA	TGTGCCAGCAGCCCTACCTTCCAAGAGACCCAGTACTTC	CASSPTFQETQYF
NA	TRBV7-2	TRBJ2-5	NA	TGTGCCAGCAGCTTAAGGGGGACCCAAGAGACCCAGTACTTC	CASSLRGTQETQYF
NA	TRBV29-1	TRBJ1-1	NA	TGCAGCGTTGAGGGGGGTGGAACTGAAGCTTTCTTT	CSVEGGGTEAFF
NA	TRBV6-5	TRBJ1-4	NA	TGTGCCAGCAGTTACGCGGGGCCAGGGGAAAAACTGTTTTTT	CASSYAGPGEKLFF
NA	TRBV7-2	TRBJ2-3	NA	TGTGCCAGCAGCTACCAGGGCTGGTCAGATACGCAGTATTTT	CASSYQGWSDTQYF
NA	TRBV5-4	TRBJ2-5	NA	TGTGCCAGCAGCTCTCCAGGGGCTCCCCAAGAGACCCAGTACTTC	CASSSPGAPQETQYF
NA	TRBV19	TRBJ1-2	NA	TGTGCCAGTAGTCAGTCCGGGACTCACTATGGCTACACCTTC	CASSQSGTHYGYTF
TRBD1	TRBV3-1/TRBV3-2	TRBJ1-1	once	TGTGCCAGCAGCCGTAGACAGGGGATGAACACTGAAGCTTTCTTT	CASSRRQGMNTEAFF
NA	TRBV7-2	TRBJ1-5	NA	TGTGCCAGCAGCTGGGGGGCGGTGAGCAATCAGCCCCAGCATTTT	CASSWGAVSNQPQHF
NA	TRBV28	TRBJ1-2	once	TGTGCCAGCAGTTTTAGGATTTCTAACTATGGCTACACCTTC	CASSFRISNYGYTF